This T cell receptor (beta chain) was profiled in a study of CD8+ T cells in alopecia areata. Study background: Treated individuals took tofacitinib by mouth, 5 to 10 mg twice daily.

Germline assignment: CDR1 SQVTM and CDR2 ANQGSEA. The CDR3 is made up of 12 amino acids. Treatment of the sample: oral pan-JAK inhibitor, 5-10 mg twice daily. Peripheral blood and lesional scalp punch biopsies came from alopecia areata patients. RNA was isolated and reverse transcribed to cDNA, the sequencing template. Libraries were prepared by immunoSEQ multiplex PCR; TCRdb keeps only in-frame clonotypes and omits some of them. The sample has some 200,000 clones, less than 50% seen once. Overall study results and limits: Many expanded lesional clones persisted in scalp and blood during tofacitinib treatment.

On this clone itself: The target antigen is unknown.

This clonotype was sampled from a human donor with alopecia areata. The gene calls are TRBV29-1 and TRBJ2-3, with 10 bases aligning to TRBD2. The source was CD4+ T cells sorted from blood, collected at approximately week 36, from a patient treated with tofacitinib. The CDR3 nucleotides read TGCACCTTTAGCGGGGGGCCAGATACGCAGTATTTT. It translates to CTFSGGPDTQYF.